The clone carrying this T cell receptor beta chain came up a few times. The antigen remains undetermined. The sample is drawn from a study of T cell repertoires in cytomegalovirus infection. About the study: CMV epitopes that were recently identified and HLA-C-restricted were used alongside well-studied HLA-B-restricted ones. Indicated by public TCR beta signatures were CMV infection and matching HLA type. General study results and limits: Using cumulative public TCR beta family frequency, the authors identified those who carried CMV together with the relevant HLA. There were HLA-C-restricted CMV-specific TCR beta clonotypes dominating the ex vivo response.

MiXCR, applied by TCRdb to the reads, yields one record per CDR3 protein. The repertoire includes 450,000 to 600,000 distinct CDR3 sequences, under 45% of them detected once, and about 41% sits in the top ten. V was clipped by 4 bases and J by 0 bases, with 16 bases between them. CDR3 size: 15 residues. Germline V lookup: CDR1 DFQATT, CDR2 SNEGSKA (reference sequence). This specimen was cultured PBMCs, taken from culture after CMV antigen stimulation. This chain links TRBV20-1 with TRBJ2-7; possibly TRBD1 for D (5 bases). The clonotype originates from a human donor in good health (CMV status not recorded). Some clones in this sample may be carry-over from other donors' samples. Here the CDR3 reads CSAIRTPVYSYEQYF. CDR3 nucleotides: TGCAGTGCTATAAGGACACCCGTCTACTCCTACGAGCAGTACTTC.